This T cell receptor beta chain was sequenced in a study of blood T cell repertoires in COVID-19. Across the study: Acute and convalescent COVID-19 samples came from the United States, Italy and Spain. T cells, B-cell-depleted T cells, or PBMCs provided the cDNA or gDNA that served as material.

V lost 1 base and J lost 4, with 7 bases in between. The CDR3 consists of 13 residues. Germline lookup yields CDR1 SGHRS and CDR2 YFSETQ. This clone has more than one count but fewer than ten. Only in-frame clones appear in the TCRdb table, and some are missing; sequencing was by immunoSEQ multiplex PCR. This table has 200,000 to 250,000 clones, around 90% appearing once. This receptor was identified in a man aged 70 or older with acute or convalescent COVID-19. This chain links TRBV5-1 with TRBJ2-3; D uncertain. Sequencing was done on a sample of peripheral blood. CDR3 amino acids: CASSLMAPDTQYF. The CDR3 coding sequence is TGCGCCAGCAGCTTGATGGCACCAGATACGCAGTATTTT.